This TCR beta chain is drawn from a study of technical replicates of blood from a few donors. Looked up from germline, CDR1 is MNHEY and CDR2 is SMNVEV (reference sequence). This CDR3 spans 14 amino acids. Trimming at V came to 5 bases and at J to 7 bases, leaving 7 bases not matched to a gene. Here immunoSEQ multiplex PCR was the method, and the copy in TCRdb shows in-frame clones only, minus some. Found here are about 56,000 clones, more than 85% of them singletons; the top ten hold more than 3.5%. The origin of this receptor is a human donor in good health. Some clones in this sample may be carry-over from other donors' samples. The rearrangement joins TRBV27 to TRBJ2-1; 8 bases agree with TRBD1. The sequencing sample was made of PBMCs. CDR3 amino acids: CASSTDRGNNEQFF. Written as DNA, the CDR3 is TGTGCCAGCAGTACCGACAGGGGAAATAATGAGCAGTTCTTC.